This T cell receptor (beta chain) was sequenced for a study of tumor-infiltrating lymphocytes in primary liver carcinoma. Whole-study context: Men and women, 30 to 69 years of age, made up the patients. Roughly 3.5 to 7.13 million productive TCRbeta reads came from each sample, comparable across tissue types.

Germline assignment: CDR1 MNHNS and CDR2 SASEGT. The CDR3 contains 16 residues. The germline V and J ends were trimmed by 4 bases and 5 bases, with 19 bases remaining between them. With 500 to 650 ng total RNA as template and a constant-region primer, TCR beta cDNA was made. Sequencing libraries for TCR beta derived from three nested multiplex PCR rounds that used slightly modified ARM-PCR. Investigators reported that the first two PCR rounds, at roughly 11 cycles each, used TRBV1-TRBV30 forward primers with a C-beta reverse primer. In TCRdb, the multiplex PCR reads were re-called with MiXCR into one record per CDR3 protein. The table lists 80,000 or so distinct CDR3 sequences, roughly two thirds of them singletons, with about 13% in the top ten. Findings and limits, study-wide: Tumors had a top-250-clone fraction that was significantly higher than blood (p = 0.039). Relative to tumor region pairs, the tumor-adjacent and tumor-blood pairs showed overlap that was lower.

Extraction of RNA together with DNA used 20-30 mg of unsorted bulk tissue. A note on this clonotype: Its matching antigen is unknown.

This clonotype originated in a woman between 55 and 75 years old with primary liver carcinoma and hepatitis B virus infection. Sequenced input: liver tumor tissue from sampling region 4. The subset: tumor region T4, right-lateral pole. This chain uses TRBV6-1 with TRBJ2-3; perhaps TRBD1 as D (5 bases). In DNA form, the CDR3 reads TGTGCCAGCAGTGGAGAAGTGGGTAGGGGCATAGATACGCAGTATTTT. Translating gives CASSGEVGRGIDTQYF.